Listed below are T cell receptor beta chains from one sample, sequenced in a study of blood T cell repertoires in COVID-19. Sequenced by immunoSEQ multiplex PCR; TCRdb stores in-frame clones only, minus some. This sample has approximately 97,000 clones, with about nine tenths found just once. Input material: peripheral blood. These receptors were collected from a man aged 55 to 70 with acute or convalescent COVID-19. Both conserved end residues are part of each CDR3. D genes are given only for firm matches. A clone size is listed for some rows: how often the clone was seen (once, few, many), or a class if it is expanded.

TRBJ2-7	TRBV10-3	-	TRBD1	TGTGCCACCCGACAGGGGCAGGGCGAGCAGTACTTC	CATRQGQGEQYF
TRBJ1-3	TRBV7-9	-	TRBD1	TGTGCCAGCAGCTTCCCACAGGGGCGACCTGGAAACACCATATATTTT	CASSFPQGRPGNTIYF
TRBJ1-1	TRBV6-4	-	-	TGTGCCAGCAGTTCGACAGGGAACACTGAAGCTTTCTTT	CASSSTGNTEAFF
TRBJ1-3	TRBV5-6	-	-	TGTGCCAGCAGCTTTATGGGCACGAACTCTGGAAACACCATATATTTT	CASSFMGTNSGNTIYF
TRBJ1-1	TRBV29-1	-	TRBD1	TGCAGCGTCGGACAGGTAAACACTGAAGCTTTCTTT	CSVGQVNTEAFF
TRBJ1-2	TRBV11-2	-	TRBD1	TGTGCCAGCAGCTCTGACAGGGTTTATGGCTACACCTTC	CASSSDRVYGYTF
TRBJ1-6	TRBV5-1	-	-	TGCGCCAGCAGCCCCGACAGTAATTCACCCCTCCACTTT	CASSPDSNSPLHF
TRBJ1-1	TRBV6-2/TRBV6-3	-	-	TGTGCCAGCAGTGACCGTAGAGGGAACACTGAAGCTTTCTTT	CASSDRRGNTEAFF
TRBJ1-2	TRBV9	-	-	TGTGCCAGCAGCGTAGCTTTTGAGTTTGGCTACACCTTC	CASSVAFEFGYTF
TRBJ1-2	TRBV12-3/TRBV12-4	-	-	TGTGCCAGCTACTTCTATGGCTACACCTTC	CASYFYGYTF
TRBJ1-5	TRBV4-1	-	-	TGCGCCAGCAGCCAAGACGCCGGGACACCGAATCAGCCCCAGCATTTT	CASSQDAGTPNQPQHF
TRBJ1-5	TRBV27	-	TRBD1	TGTGCCAGTAACCCCGGACAGGGCAGTTTTCTCGGCAATCAGCCCCAGCATTTT	CASNPGQGSFLGNQPQHF
TRBJ1-6	TRBV6-5	-	-	TGTGCCAGCAGCCTCGGACTCAATTCACCCCTCCACTTT	CASSLGLNSPLHF
TRBJ1-6	TRBV2	-	-	TGTGCCAGCAGACAGTCCTATAATTCACCCCTCCACTTT	CASRQSYNSPLHF
TRBJ2-5	TRBV18	-	TRBD1	TGTGCCAGCTCACGAGGGGGCGCCGAGACCCAGTACTTC	CASSRGGAETQYF
TRBJ1-3	TRBV6-6	-	TRBD1	TGTGCCACCCAACAGGGGACAAACACCATATATTTT	CATQQGTNTIYF
TRBJ1-3	TRBV24-1	-	-	TGTGCCACCATCCGACCAAGTAGGCAGGGGCCTGGAAACACCATATATTTT	CATIRPSRQGPGNTIYF
TRBJ1-4	TRBV5-6	-	-	TGTGCCAGCAGCTTAAGGACAGCCTTTAATGAAAAACTGTTTTTT	CASSLRTAFNEKLFF
TRBJ2-1	TRBV4-2	-	TRBD1	TGTGCCAGCAGCCAGTTCGACAGGGGCAATGAGCAGTTCTTC	CASSQFDRGNEQFF
TRBJ1-5	TRBV7-9	-	-	TGTGCCAGCAGCTTCAGGGGTGGGCCCCAGCATTTT	CASSFRGGPQHF
TRBJ1-1	TRBV7-8	-	TRBD1	TGTGCCAGCAGCTTTAAACAGGGGGGCACTGAAGCTTTCTTT	CASSFKQGGTEAFF
TRBJ1-3	TRBV7-9	-	TRBD1	TGTGCCAGCAGCTTTGACCAGGGGGCTTTTGGAAACACCATATATTTT	CASSFDQGAFGNTIYF
TRBJ2-3	TRBV29-1	once	TRBD2	TGCAGCGCCGGACTAGCGGGGGGGGTAGATACGCAGTATTTT	CSAGLAGGVDTQYF
TRBJ1-3	TRBV5-1	-	-	TGCGCCAGCAGCTCCGGGACTTATGGAAACACCATATATTTT	CASSSGTYGNTIYF
TRBJ1-6	TRBV18	-	-	TGTGCCAGCTCACCCATTACAGGGACTAATTCACCCCTCCACTTT	CASSPITGTNSPLHF
TRBJ2-1	TRBV29-1	-	-	TGCAGCGTTGACGGCAGGGCCAGCAATGAGCAGTTCTTC	CSVDGRASNEQFF
TRBJ2-1	TRBV7-8	-	-	TGTGCCAGCAGATCGCGGGACCGGAGCTCCTACAATGAGCAGTTCTTC	CASRSRDRSSYNEQFF
TRBJ1-2	TRBV7-2	-	TRBD1	TGTGCCAGCACCGGACAGGCCTATAACTATGGCTACACCTTC	CASTGQAYNYGYTF
TRBJ1-1	TRBV6-1	-	TRBD1	TGTGCCAGCAGTGACCCACAGGGGGCAGGTTACACTGAAGCTTTCTTT	CASSDPQGAGYTEAFF
TRBJ1-5	TRBV30	few	-	TGTGCCTGGAGTCCGGGGGGGGTGGATCAGCCCCAGCATTTT	CAWSPGGVDQPQHF
TRBJ2-5	TRBV5-1	-	-	TGCGCCAGCAGCTTGATCGGGGGAGTAGAGACCCAGTACTTC	CASSLIGGVETQYF
TRBJ1-1	TRBV5-1	once	-	TGCGCCAGCAGCTTGCTTGCCGGGACTTCAATGAACACTGAAGCTTTCTTT	CASSLLAGTSMNTEAFF